The present TCR beta chain was sequenced within a study of shared clonotypes between healthy human individuals. Study conclusions and caveats: The study sampled only blood, and tissue repertoires likely differ.

The CDR3 loop spans 13 amino acids. V dropped 9 bases and J dropped 4; count of bases not matched to a gene: 4. The germline gives CDR1 SGHAT, CDR2 FQNNGV. Positively selected for CCR7, the CD45RO-negative cells used as naive CD8 cells excluded terminally differentiated effector memory CD45RA+ cells. Assay runs were performed at deep level. This table comes from immunoSEQ multiplex PCR, and its TCRdb copy is limited to in-frame clones, with some not included. The repertoire consists of about 2 million clones, with approximately 95% occurring once and the leading ten covering 0.9% to 1.3%. Of note for this clone: Its antigen is unidentified.

Sequencing was done on a sample of naive CD8+ T cells sorted from blood. This chain links TRBV11-2 with TRBJ1-5; 9 bases fit TRBD1. This clonotype originated in a young man in good health. The CDR3 loop is CASGQGTNQPQHF. CDR3 nucleotides: TGTGCCAGTGGACAGGGGACAAATCAGCCCCAGCATTTT.